The clone carrying this TCR beta chain has a handful of counts. The antigen is unknown. Trimming took 4 bases from V and 3 from J; bases not matched to a gene: 10. The CDR3 runs 18 residues. CDR1 is SGHDT and CDR2 is YYEEEE in the germline V gene. In TCRdb, the 5' RACE reads were re-called with MiXCR into one record per CDR3 protein. In the table there are 500,000 to 700,000 distinct CDR3 sequences, about 19% of which are singletons. The data were taken from a study of T cells after yellow fever vaccination. Study-level information: Each low-cell-number fraction was prepared by means of SMART-Seq v4 Ultra Low Input.

Whole-study results and caveats: Abundant clonotypes from the bulk population could have been carried over as contaminants into FACS-sorted repertoires.

The specimen comprised PBMCs, sampled 15 days after the yellow fever booster vaccination. This TCR was recovered from a man under 40 who received the YFV17D yellow fever vaccine. The rearrangement links TRBV5-6 to TRBJ2-3, with 14 bases identical to TRBD2. The CDR3 sequence is CASSPVGGTSGSTDTQYF. The CDR3 nucleotides read TGTGCCAGCAGCCCTGTTGGGGGGACTAGCGGGAGTACAGATACGCAGTATTTT. The whole variable domain, remainder taken from reference TRBV5-6 and TRBJ2-3, is DAGVTQSPTHLIKTRGQQVTLRCSPKSGHDTVSWYQQALGQGPQFIFQYYEEEERQRGNFPDRFSGHQFPNYSSELNVNALLLGDSALYLCASSPVGGTSGSTDTQYFGPGTRLTVL.